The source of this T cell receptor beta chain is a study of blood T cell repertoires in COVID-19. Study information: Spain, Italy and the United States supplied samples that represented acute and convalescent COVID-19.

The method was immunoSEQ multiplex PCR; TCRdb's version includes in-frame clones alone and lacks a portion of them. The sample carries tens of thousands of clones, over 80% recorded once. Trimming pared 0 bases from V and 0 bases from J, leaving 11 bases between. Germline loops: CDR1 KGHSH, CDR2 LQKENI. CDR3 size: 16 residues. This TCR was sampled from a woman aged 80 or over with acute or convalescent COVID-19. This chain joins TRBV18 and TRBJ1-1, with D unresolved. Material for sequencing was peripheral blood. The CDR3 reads CASSPPVSQLNTEAFF. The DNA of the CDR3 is TGTGCCAGCTCACCACCTGTCTCACAGTTGAACACTGAAGCTTTCTTT.